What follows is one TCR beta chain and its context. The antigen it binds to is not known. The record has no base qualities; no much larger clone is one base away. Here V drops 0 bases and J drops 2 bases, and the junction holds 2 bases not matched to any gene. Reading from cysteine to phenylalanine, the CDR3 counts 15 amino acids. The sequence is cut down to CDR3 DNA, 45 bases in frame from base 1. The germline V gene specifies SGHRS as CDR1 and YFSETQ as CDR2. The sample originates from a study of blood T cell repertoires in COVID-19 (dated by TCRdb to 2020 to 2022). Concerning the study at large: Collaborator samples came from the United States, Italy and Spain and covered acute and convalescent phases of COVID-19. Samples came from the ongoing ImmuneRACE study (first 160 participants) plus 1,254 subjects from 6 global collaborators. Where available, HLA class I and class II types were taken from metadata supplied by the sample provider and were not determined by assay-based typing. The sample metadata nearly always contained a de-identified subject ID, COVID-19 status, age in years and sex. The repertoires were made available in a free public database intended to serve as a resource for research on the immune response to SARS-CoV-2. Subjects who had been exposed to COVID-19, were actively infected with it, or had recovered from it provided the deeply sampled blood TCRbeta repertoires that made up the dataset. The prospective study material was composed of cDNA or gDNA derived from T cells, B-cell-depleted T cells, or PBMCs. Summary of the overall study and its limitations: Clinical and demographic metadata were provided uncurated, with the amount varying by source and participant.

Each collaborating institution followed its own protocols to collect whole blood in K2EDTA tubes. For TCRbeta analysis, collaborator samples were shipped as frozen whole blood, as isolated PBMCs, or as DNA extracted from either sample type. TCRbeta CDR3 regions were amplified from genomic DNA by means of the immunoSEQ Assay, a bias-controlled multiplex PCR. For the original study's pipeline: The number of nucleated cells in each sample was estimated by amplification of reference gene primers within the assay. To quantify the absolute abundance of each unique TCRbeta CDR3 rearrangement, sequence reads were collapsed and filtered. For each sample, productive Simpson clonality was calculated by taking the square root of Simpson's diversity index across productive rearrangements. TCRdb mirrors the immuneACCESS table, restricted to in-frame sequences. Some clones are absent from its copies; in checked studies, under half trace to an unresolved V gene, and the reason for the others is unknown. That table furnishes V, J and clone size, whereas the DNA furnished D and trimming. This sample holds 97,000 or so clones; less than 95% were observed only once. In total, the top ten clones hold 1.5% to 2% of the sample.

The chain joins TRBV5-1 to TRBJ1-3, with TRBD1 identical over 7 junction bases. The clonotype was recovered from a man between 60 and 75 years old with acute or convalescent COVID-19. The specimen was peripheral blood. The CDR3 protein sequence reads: CASSLDRGAGNTIYF. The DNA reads TGCGCCAGCAGCTTGGACAGGGGTGCTGGAAACACCATATATTTT.